The clone carrying this T cell receptor (beta chain) has a single count. The sample belongs to a study of radiotherapy plus CTLA-4 blockade in lung cancer. Germline CDR1 MDHEN, CDR2 SYDVKM. The V end was cut by 3 bases, the J end by 4 bases, with 12 bases between. CDR3 size: 14 residues. TCRdb's table, derived via immunoSEQ multiplex PCR, lists solely in-frame clones and lacks some. The sample lists fewer than 95,000 clones, roughly 85% occurring once. This clonotype originated in a human donor with non-small cell lung cancer who had stable disease on radiotherapy plus ipilimumab. This chain connects TRBV28 to TRBJ1-1; D might be TRBD1 (6 bases). This specimen was peripheral blood, taken from a patient treated with radiotherapy plus ipilimumab. The CDR3 DNA is TGTGCCAGCAGTTTTGGCAGGGGAGGCACTGAAGCTTTCTTT. Amino acid sequence: CASSFGRGGTEAFF.